What follows are 4 T cell receptor beta chains derived from one specimen sequenced in a study of T-cell memory formation after mild COVID-19. TCRdb independently ran MiXCR on the 5' RACE reads; one entry per CDR3 protein. The repertoire has about 130,000 distinct CDR3 sequences, approximately 5.9% of them found once; the top ten carry about 2.2%. The sample was PBMCs or a T cell subset sorted from them (not recorded which). These receptor sequences come from an adult woman who had mild COVID-19 (a few samples of this study predate the infection). Cell type and time point are not known.

There are many counts of this clonotype. The chain links TRBV12-3 or TRBV12-4 to TRBJ2-4; 7 positions agree with TRBD1. V gave up 1 base and J gave up 1 base; unmatched junction bases: 7. The CDR3 has 17 residues. CDR3 amino acids: CASSLGQGSLAKNIQYF. The CDR3 coding sequence is TGTGCCAGCAGTTTAGGACAGGGTAGCCTGGCCAAAAACATTCAGTACTTC.

This clonotype was recorded many times. The rearrangement links TRBV5-1 to TRBJ2-3, with TRBD2 identical over 10 bases. V was pared by 0 bases and J by 0 bases, with 7 bases of the junction left unmatched. The germline gives CDR1 SGHRS, CDR2 YFSETQ. CDR3 length: 18 residues. The CDR3 spells CASSLEAGGLTSTDTQYF. The CDR3 nucleotides read TGCGCCAGCAGCTTGGAAGCGGGGGGGTTAACTAGCACAGATACGCAGTATTTT.

This chain links TRBV20-1 with TRBJ1-2, with a weak D call TRBD1 (5 bases). Trimming removed 5 bases at V and 8 bases at J, with 12 bases between. This CDR3 has 11 amino acids. CDR1 is DFQATT, CDR2 SNEGSKA, per germline (reference sequence). The CDR3 DNA is TGCAGTGCTCTAACAGGTCTCGGCTACACCTTC. Translating it yields CSALTGLGYTF.

This clonotype was observed at least ten times. V gene TRBV27 combines with J gene TRBJ2-7; the D gene is possibly TRBD2 (5 bases). The length of the CDR3 is 14 residues. The germline CDR1 and CDR2 sequences are MNHEY and SMNVEV (reference sequence). V lost 2 bases to trimming and J lost 2 bases, with 10 bases between them. In nucleotides, the CDR3 is TGTGCCAGCAGTTTAACGCGGGTCCCCTACGAGCAGTACTTC. Protein product: CASSLTRVPYEQYF.